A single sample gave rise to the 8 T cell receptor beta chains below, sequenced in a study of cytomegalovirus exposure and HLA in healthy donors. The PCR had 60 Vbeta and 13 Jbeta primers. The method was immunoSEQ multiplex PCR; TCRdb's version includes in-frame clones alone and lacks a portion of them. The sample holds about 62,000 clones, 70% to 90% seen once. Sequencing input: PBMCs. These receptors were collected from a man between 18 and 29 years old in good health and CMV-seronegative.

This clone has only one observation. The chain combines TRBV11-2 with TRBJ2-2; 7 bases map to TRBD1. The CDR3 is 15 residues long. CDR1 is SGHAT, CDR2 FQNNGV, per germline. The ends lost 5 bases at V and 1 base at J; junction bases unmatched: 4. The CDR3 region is CASSPGTVNTGELFF. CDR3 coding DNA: TGTGCCAGCAGCCCCGGGACAGTGAACACCGGGGAGCTGTTTTTT.

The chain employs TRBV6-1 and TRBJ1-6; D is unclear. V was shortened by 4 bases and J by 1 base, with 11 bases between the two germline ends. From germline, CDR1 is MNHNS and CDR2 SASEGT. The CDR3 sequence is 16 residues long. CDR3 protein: CASSGRAPSYNSPLHF. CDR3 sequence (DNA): TGTGCCAGCAGTGGGCGGGCGCCTTCCTATAATTCACCCCTCCACTTT.

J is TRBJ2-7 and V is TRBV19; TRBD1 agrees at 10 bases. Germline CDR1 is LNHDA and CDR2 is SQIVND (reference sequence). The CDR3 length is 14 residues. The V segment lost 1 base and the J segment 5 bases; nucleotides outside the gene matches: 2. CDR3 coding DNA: TGTGCCAGTAGTATAGGCGGGACAGGGGACGAGCAGTACTTC. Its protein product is CASSIGGTGDEQYF. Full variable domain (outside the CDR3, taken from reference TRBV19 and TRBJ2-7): DGGITQSPKYLFRKEGQNVTLSCEQNLNHDAMYWYRQDPGQGLRLIYYSQIVNDFQKGDIAEGYSVSREKKESFPLTVTSAQKNPTAFYLCASSIGGTGDEQYFGPGTRLTVT.

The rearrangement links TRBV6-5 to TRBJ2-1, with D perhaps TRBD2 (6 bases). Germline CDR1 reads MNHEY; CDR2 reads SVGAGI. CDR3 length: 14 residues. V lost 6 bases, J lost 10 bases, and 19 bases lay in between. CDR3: CASSRDWVSIEQFF. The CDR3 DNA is TGTGCCAGCAGCCGGGACTGGGTGTCGATAGAGCAGTTCTTC.

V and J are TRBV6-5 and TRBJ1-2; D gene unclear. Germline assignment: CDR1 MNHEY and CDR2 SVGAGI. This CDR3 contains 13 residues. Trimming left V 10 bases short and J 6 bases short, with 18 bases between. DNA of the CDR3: TGTGCCACCATGAAACCAGGATCGCATGGCTACACCTTC. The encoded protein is CATMKPGSHGYTF.

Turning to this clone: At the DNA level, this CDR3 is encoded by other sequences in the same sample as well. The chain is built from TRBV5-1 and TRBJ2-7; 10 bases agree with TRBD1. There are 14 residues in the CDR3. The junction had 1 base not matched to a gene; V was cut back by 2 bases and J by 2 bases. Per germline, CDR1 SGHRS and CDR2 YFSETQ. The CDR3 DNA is TGCGCCAGCAGCTTTGGGACAGGGGCCTACGAGCAGTACTTC. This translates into CASSFGTGAYEQYF.

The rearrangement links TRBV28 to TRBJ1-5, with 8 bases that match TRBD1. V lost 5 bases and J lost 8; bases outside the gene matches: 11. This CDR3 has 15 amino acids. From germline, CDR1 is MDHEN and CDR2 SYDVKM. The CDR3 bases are TGTGCCAGCAGTCCCCAGACAGGGGCAATGGAGCCCCAGCATTTT. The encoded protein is CASSPQTGAMEPQHF.

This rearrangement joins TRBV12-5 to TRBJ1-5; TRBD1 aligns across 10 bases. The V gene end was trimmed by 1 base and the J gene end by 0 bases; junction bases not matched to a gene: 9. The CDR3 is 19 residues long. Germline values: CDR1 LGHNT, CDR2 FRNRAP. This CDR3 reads CASGLGTGGSAYSNQPQHF. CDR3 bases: TGTGCTAGTGGTTTGGGGACAGGGGGATCCGCTTATAGCAATCAGCCCCAGCATTTT.